This T cell receptor beta chain was retrieved from a study of blood T cell repertoires in COVID-19 (dated by TCRdb to about 2020). Broadly, across the study: Samples covering the acute and convalescent phases of COVID-19 were provided by collaborators in the United States, Italy and Spain. Where HLA class I and class II types were available, the types were taken from metadata supplied by the sample provider, not from assay-based typing. Nearly every sample came with metadata listing a de-identified subject ID, COVID-19 status, age in years and sex. The samples were drawn from two sources: the first 160 participants of the ongoing ImmuneRACE study, and fewer than 1,500 subjects contributed by 6 global collaborators. Deeply sampled blood TCRbeta repertoires from subjects exposed to, actively infected with, or recovered from COVID-19 were included in the dataset. The repertoires were made available in a free public database intended to serve as a resource for research on the immune response to SARS-CoV-2. The material from the prospective study consisted of cDNA or gDNA derived from T cells, B-cell-depleted T cells, or PBMCs.

One collaborating source in Seattle enrolled patients while the patients were actively infected and followed the patients over time throughout the course of disease. Collaborating institutions collected whole blood in K2EDTA tubes following their own protocols. For TCRbeta analysis, collaborator samples were shipped as frozen whole blood, as isolated PBMCs, or as DNA extracted from either sample type. In the case of this clone: The target of this receptor is not known. No per-base quality is available; no much larger clone lies one base away.

The paper as a whole reports these results and caveats: The amount of clinical and demographic metadata varied by source and participant and was provided uncurated.

The immunoSEQ Assay, a bias-controlled multiplex PCR, was used to amplify TCRbeta CDR3 regions from genomic DNA. In the original analysis: The number of nucleated cells in each sample was estimated by amplification of reference gene primers within the assay. To quantify the absolute abundance of each unique TCRbeta CDR3 rearrangement, sequence reads were collapsed and filtered. For each sample, productive Simpson clonality was calculated as the square root of Simpson's diversity index over productive rearrangements. The table was pulled from immuneACCESS by TCRdb, which kept in-frame rearrangements only. Such tables lose some clones; where checked, under half of the loss comes from unresolved V genes, and the rest has no known cause. For V, J and clone size, that table is used; D and trimming come from the DNA. The sample table shows 200,000 to 250,000 clones, and approximately 90% are seen once. The biggest ten clones account for about 9.4% of the sample.

The junction shows trimming of 6 bases on V and 1 base on J, and the gene matches do not reach 5 bases of it. The germline V gene supplies CDR1 SNHLY and CDR2 FYNNEI. The CDR3 runs 14 amino acids, cysteine and phenylalanine included. The read is trimmed to its CDR3 DNA, 42 bases read in frame from base 1. Sequencing was performed on peripheral blood. This receptor was identified in a woman between 45 and 60 years old with COVID-19, enrolled during active disease. The sequence joins TRBV2 to TRBJ1-1, with 7 bases aligning to TRBD1. The nucleotide sequence reads TGTGCCAGCAGAGTGAGGGGGCCGAACACTGAAGCTTTCTTT. This gives the protein CASRVRGPNTEAFF.